This T cell receptor beta chain was observed in a study of T-cell memory formation after mild COVID-19 (dated by TCRdb to the early 2020s). With respect to the entire study: Most TCR sequence clusters were specific to one of the two donors. Longitudinal TCRalpha and TCRbeta repertoire sequencing tracked T-cell clones expanding and contracting after mild COVID-19 in a couple of donors. The cohort was made up of two young adult volunteers, one female and one male, who were previously healthy.

Summary of the overall study and its limitations: Contracting CD4+ clones appeared mostly in the CM and EM memory subsets, whereas CD8+ clones were enriched in EMRA. Only two mild cases were covered by the study, and larger cohorts that include severe cases with pre-infection samples were considered necessary. Balanced CD4/CD8 phenotypes were observed for clones contracting from day 15 to 85, whereas a bias towards CD4+ was observed for a second wave of clones expanding from day 15 to 37. SARS-CoV-2 specificity of the second-wave clones peaking on day 37 was not confirmed. Some responding clones were detected in pre-infection memory, which suggested that pre-existing cross-reactive memory T cells had joined the SARS-CoV-2 response.

Ficoll-Paque density gradient centrifugation was the method used to isolate PBMCs. The reads were generated on an Illumina NovaSeq 6000. TCRalpha and TCRbeta cDNA libraries were constructed by 5'RACE with constant-segment primers, with sample barcodes and unique molecular identifiers being introduced. Trizol reagent was used to extract RNA from every sample. Libraries were amplified in two PCR steps, with a second sample barcode and Illumina TruSeq adapters added in the second step. Libraries were sequenced on an Illumina NovaSeq with 2 x 150 bp paired-end reads. The original pipeline was this. Demultiplexing of reads and collapsing into UMI-guided consensus sequences were performed with migec v1.2.7. With mixcr v2.1.11, UMI consensuses were aligned to TRA and TRB V and J templates and assembled into clonotypes. Expanded or contracted clonotypes were those called significant by both edgeR and NoisET, with noise models trained on biological replicates. For edgeR calls, the thresholds were a false discovery rate-adjusted p below 0.01 and a log2 fold-change of 1. As an exploratory analysis of dynamics, max-normalized trajectories of the 1000 most abundant clonotypes were examined with PCA combined with hierarchical clustering. Separately sequenced CD4+ and CD8+ repertoires were used to assign a CD4 or CD8 phenotype to each responding clone. TCRdb trimmed public reads at Q25 via fastp, called clones via MiXCR and kept in-frame beta chains. All rows with the same CDR3 protein become a single entry with the most common DNA and genes. TCRdb, not the original authors, processed these V and J calls. In this sample the table shows more than 150,000 distinct CDR3 sequences, about a fifth of which occur a single time. The ten largest make up around 23% of the sample.

This clonotype was seen a handful of times. Its antigen specificity is not known. Qualities for individual bases were not recorded, and no much larger clone is one base off. V loses 0 bases at its end and J loses 7 bases; junction bases beyond the gene matches: 12. As encoded in the germline V gene, CDR1 is LGHNA while CDR2 is YSLEER. Counted from cysteine to phenylalanine, this CDR3 has 16 amino acids. Just the 48-base CDR3 DNA is kept, in frame starting at base 1. The chain uses TRBV4-3 and TRBJ2-7; the central 7 bases match TRBD1. Input material: PBMCs or a T cell subset sorted from them (not recorded which). The clonotype comes from an adult woman who had mild COVID-19 (a few samples of this study predate the infection). The sample titles of this study are shuffled in the database, so cell type and time point are left out; the donor was told from shared clones. The CDR3 region: CASSQDSWQGVAEQYF. The nucleotide sequence is TGCGCCAGCAGCCAAGACAGCTGGCAGGGGGTAGCGGAGCAGTACTTC.